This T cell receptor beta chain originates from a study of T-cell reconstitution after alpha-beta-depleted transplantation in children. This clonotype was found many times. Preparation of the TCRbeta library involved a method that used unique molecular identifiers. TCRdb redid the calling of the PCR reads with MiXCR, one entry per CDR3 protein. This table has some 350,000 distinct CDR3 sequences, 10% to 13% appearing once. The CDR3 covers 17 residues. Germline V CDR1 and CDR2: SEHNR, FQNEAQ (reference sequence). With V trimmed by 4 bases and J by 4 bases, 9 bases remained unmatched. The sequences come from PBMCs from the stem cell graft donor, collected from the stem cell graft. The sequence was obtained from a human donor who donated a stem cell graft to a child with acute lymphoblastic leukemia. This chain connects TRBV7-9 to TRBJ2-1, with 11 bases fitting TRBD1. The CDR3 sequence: CASSSSSGTGGYNEQFF. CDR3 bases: TGTGCCAGCAGCTCCTCCTCCGGGACAGGGGGATACAATGAGCAGTTCTTC.